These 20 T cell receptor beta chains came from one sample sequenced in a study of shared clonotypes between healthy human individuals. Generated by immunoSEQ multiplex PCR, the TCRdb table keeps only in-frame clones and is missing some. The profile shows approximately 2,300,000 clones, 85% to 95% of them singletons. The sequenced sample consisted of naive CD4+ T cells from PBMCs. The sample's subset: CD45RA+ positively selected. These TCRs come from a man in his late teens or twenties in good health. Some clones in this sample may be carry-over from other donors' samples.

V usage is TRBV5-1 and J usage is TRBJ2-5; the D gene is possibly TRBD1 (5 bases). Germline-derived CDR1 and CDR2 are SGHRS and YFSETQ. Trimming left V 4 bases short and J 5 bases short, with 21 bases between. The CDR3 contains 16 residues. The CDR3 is CASSNRPQGIAETQYF. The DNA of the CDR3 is TGCGCCAGCAGCAACCGGCCCCAGGGTATAGCCGAGACCCAGTACTTC.

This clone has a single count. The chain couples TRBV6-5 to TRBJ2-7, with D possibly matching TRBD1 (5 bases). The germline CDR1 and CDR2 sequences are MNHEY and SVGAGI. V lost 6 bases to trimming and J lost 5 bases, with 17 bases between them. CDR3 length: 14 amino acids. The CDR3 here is CASRPQGAKDEQYF. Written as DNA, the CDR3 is TGTGCCAGCAGGCCTCAAGGGGCAAAGGACGAGCAGTACTTC.

For the CDR3, the DNA is TGTGCCAGCAGCTTGGCTCCTGGAAACACCATATATTTT. It yields the protein CASSLAPGNTIYF. J is TRBJ1-3 and V is TRBV5-4; D gene unclear. Trimming removed 0 bases at V and 2 bases at J, with 3 bases between. Germline V CDR1 and CDR2: SGHNT, YYREEE (reference sequence). This CDR3 contains 13 residues.

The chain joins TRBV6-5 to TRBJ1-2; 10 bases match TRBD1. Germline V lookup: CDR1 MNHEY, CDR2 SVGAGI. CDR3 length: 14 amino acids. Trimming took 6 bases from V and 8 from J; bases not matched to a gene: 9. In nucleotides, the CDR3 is TGTGCCAGCAGCAGTCGACGGGACAGGGGCGGCTACACCTTC. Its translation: CASSSRRDRGGYTF.

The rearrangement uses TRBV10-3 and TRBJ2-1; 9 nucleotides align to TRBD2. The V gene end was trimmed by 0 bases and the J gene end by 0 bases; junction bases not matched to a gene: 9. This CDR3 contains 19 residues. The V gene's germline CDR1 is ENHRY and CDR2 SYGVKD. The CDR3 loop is CAISESPAGGQSSYNEQFF. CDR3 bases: TGTGCCATCAGTGAGTCGCCAGCGGGAGGCCAAAGCTCCTACAATGAGCAGTTCTTC.

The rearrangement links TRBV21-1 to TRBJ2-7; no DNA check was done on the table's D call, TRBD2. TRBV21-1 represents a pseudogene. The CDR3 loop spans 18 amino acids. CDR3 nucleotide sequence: TGTGCCAGCAGCACCCAAAAATCGACTAGCGGGCGCCCCTACGAGCAGTACTTC. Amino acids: CASSTQKSTSGRPYEQYF.

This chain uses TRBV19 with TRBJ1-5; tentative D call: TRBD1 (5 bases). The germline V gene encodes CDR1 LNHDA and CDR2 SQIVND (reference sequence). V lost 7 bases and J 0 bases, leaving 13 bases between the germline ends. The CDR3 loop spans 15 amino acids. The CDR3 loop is CASNFGAVSNQPQHF. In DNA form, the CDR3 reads TGTGCCAGTAATTTTGGGGCCGTTAGCAATCAGCCCCAGCATTTT.

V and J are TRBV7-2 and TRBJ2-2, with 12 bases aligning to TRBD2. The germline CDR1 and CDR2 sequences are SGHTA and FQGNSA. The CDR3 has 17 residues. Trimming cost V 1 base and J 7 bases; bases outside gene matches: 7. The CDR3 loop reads CASSLVLLAGGGGELFF. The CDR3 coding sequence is TGTGCCAGCAGCTTAGTCTTACTAGCGGGAGGTGGCGGGGAGCTGTTTTTT.

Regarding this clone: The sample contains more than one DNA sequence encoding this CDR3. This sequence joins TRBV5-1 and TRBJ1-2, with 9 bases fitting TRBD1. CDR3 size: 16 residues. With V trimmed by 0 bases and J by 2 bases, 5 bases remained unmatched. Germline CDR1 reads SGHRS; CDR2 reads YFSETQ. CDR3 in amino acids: CASSLGGQGINYGYTF. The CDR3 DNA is TGCGCCAGCAGCTTGGGGGGACAGGGCATAAACTATGGCTACACCTTC.

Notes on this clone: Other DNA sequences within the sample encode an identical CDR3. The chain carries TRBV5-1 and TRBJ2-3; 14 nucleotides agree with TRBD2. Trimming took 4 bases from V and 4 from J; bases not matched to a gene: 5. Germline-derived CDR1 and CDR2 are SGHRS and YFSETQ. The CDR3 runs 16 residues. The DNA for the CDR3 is TGCGCCAGCAGCACCGGGGGACTAGCGGGAGCAGATACGCAGTATTTT. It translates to CASSTGGLAGADTQYF.

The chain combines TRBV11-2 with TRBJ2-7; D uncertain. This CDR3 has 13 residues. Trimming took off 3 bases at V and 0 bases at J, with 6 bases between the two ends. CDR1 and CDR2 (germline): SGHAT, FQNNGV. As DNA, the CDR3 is TGTGCCAGCAGCTTGCAGGCCTCCTACGAGCAGTACTTC. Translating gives CASSLQASYEQYF.

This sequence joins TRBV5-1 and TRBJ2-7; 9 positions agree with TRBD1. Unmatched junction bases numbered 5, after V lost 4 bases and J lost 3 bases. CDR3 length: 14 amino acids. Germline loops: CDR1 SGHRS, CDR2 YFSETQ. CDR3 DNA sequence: TGCGCCAGCAGCCCACAGGGGGCCCTCTACGAGCAGTACTTC. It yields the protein CASSPQGALYEQYF.

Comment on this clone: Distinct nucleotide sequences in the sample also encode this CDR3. The CDR3 sequence: CASSLSQGYEQYF. The CDR3 bases are TGCGCCAGCAGCCTTAGCCAGGGGTACGAGCAGTACTTC. The J gene is TRBJ2-7, the V gene TRBV5-1; the D gene is possibly TRBD1 (6 bases). Trimming left V 4 bases short and J 4 bases short, with 12 bases between. Germline V gene lookup returns CDR1 SGHRS and CDR2 YFSETQ. This CDR3 spans 13 amino acids.

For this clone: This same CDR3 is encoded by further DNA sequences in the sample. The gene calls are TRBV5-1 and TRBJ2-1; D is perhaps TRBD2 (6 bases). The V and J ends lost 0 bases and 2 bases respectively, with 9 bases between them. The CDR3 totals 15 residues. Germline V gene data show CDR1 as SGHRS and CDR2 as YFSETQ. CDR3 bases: TGCGCCAGCAGCTTGGCGGGGGAGCCCTACAATGAGCAGTTCTTC. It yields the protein CASSLAGEPYNEQFF. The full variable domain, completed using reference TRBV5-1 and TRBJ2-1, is KAGVTQTPRYLIKTRGQQVTLSCSPISGHRSVSWYQQTPGQGLQFLFEYFSETQRNKGNFPGRFSGRQFSNSRSEMNVSTLELGDSALYLCASSLAGEPYNEQFFGPGTRLTVL.

The CDR3 DNA reads as TGTGCCAGCAGCTTTGTCGTCGACAGCTTACAGTTCTTC. This sequence encodes CASSFVVDSLQFF. The chain has TRBV7-2 and TRBJ2-1; perhaps TRBD1 as D (5 bases). Germline V gene data show CDR1 as SGHTA and CDR2 as FQGNSA. The V end was cut by 3 bases, the J end by 13 bases, with 16 bases between. There are 13 residues in the CDR3.

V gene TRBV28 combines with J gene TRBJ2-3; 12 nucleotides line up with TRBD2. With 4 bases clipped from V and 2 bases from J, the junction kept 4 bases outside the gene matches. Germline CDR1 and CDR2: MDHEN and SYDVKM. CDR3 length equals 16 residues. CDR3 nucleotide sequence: TGTGCCAGCAGTTCACGGACTAGCGGGATCACAGATACGCAGTATTTT. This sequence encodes CASSSRTSGITDTQYF. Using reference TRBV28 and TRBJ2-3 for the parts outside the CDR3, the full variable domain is DVKVTQSSRYLVKRTGEKVFLECVQDMDHENMFWYRQDPGLGLRLIYFSYDVKMKEKGDIPEGYSVSREKKERFSLILESASTNQTSMYLCASSSRTSGITDTQYFGPGTRLTVL.

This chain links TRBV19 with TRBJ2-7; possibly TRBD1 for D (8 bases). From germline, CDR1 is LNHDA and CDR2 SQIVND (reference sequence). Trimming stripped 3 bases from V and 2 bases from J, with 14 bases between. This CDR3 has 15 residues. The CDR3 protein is CASSMEQGGAYEQYF. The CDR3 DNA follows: TGTGCCAGTAGTATGGAACAGGGGGGGGCCTACGAGCAGTACTTC.

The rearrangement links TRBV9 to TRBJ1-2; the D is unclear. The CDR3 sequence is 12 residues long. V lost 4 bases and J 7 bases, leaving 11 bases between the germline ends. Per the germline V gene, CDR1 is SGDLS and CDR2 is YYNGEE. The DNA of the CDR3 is TGTGCCAGCAGCTTCCACTCGGGTGGCTACACCTTC. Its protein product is CASSFHSGGYTF.

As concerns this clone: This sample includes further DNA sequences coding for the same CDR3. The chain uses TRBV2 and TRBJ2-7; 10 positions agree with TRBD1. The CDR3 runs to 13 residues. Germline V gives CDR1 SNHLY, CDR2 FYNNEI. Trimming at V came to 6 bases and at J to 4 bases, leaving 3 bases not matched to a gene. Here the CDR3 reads CASSGTGVYEQYF. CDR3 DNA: TGTGCCAGCAGCGGGACAGGGGTATACGAGCAGTACTTC.

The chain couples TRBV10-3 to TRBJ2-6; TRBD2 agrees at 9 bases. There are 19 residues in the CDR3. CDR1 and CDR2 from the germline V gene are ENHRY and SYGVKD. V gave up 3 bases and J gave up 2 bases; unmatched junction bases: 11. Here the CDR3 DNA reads TGTGCCATCAGTGAAGTCCCGGGGCGGGAGGGGACTGGGGCCAACGTCCTGACTTTC. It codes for CAISEVPGREGTGANVLTF.